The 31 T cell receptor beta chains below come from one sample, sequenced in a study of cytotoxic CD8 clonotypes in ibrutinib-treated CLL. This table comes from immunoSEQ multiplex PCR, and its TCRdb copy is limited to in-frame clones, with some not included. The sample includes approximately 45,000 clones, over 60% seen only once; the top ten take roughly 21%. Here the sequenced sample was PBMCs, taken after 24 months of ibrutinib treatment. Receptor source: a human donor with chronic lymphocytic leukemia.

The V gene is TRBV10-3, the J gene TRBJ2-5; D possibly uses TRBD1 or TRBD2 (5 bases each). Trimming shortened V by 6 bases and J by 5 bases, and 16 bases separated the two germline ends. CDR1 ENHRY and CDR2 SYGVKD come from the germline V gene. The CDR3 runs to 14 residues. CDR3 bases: TGTGCCATCAGGCCGGGGACCACCTCGGAGACCCAGTACTTC. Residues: CAIRPGTTSETQYF.

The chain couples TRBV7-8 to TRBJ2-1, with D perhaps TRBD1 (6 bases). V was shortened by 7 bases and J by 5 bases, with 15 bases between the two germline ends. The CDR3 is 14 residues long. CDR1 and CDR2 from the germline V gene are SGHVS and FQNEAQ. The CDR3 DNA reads TGTGCCAGCACCAGAGGGGGAGCAAACAATGAGCAGTTCTTC. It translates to CASTRGGANNEQFF.

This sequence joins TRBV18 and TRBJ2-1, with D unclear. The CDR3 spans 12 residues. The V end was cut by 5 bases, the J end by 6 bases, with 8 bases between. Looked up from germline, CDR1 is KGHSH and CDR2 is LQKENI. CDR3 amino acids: CASSKVVNEQFF. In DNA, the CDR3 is TGTGCCAGCTCAAAGGTCGTCAATGAGCAGTTCTTC.

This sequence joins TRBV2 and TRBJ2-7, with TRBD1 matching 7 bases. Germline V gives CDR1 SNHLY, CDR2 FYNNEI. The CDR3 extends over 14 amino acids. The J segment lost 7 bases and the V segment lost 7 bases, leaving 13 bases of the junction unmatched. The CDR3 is CASNRQGPGEEQYF. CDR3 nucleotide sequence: TGTGCCAGCAACCGACAGGGACCTGGGGAAGAGCAGTACTTC.

As DNA, the CDR3 is TGTGCCAGCAGCTCCCAGGGCGCAGCGGGTGGGGGAAATCAGCCCCAGCATTTT. Its translation: CASSSQGAAGGGNQPQHF. This chain connects TRBV7-9 to TRBJ1-5; D possibly corresponds to TRBD1 (5 bases). Deletions cut 4 bases from V and 4 bases from J, with 23 bases between. Germline lookup yields CDR1 SEHNR and CDR2 FQNEAQ (reference sequence). The CDR3 contains 18 residues. The full variable domain, its missing parts supplied by reference TRBV7-9 and TRBJ1-5, is DTGVSQNPRHKITKRGQNVTFRCDPISEHNRLYWYRQTLGQGPEFLTYFQNEAQLEKSRLLSDRFSAERPKGSFSTLEIQRTEQGDSAMYLCASSSQGAAGGGNQPQHFGDGTRLSIL.

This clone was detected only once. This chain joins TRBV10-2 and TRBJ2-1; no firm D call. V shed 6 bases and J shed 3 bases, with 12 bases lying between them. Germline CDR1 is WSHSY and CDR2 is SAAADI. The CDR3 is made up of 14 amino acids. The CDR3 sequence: CASRTATVYNEQFF. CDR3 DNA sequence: TGCGCCAGCAGAACTGCAACGGTCTACAATGAGCAGTTCTTC.

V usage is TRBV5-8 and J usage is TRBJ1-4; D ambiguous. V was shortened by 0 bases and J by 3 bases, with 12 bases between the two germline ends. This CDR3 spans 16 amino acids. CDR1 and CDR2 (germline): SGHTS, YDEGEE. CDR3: CASSLAGRTANEKLFF. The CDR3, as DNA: TGTGCCAGCAGCTTGGCCGGTAGGACGGCTAATGAAAAACTGTTTTTT.

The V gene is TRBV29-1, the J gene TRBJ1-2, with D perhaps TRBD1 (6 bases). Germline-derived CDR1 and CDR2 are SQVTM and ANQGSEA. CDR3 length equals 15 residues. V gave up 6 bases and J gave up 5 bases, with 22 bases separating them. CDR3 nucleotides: TGCAGCGTCGTGCCTACTGGACAGTATCTATATGGCTACACCTTC. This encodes CSVVPTGQYLYGYTF.

The CDR3 loop reads CASSSTFGHSSNYGYTF. The CDR3 DNA is TGTGCCAGCAGCTCAACCTTTGGGCACTCCTCTAACTATGGCTACACCTTC. The chain uses TRBV5-4 and TRBJ1-2; no clear D. Per the germline V gene, CDR1 is SGHNT and CDR2 is YYREEE (reference sequence). Trimming took off 3 bases at V and 0 bases at J, with 18 bases between the two ends. This CDR3 comprises 17 residues.

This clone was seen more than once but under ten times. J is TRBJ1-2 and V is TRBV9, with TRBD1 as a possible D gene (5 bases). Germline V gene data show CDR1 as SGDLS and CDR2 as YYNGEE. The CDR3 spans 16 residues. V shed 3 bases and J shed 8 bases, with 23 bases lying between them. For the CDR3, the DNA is TGTGCCAGCAGCGCAGGGATCGGGTCCCTAGGCGACGGCTACACCTTC. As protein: CASSAGIGSLGDGYTF.

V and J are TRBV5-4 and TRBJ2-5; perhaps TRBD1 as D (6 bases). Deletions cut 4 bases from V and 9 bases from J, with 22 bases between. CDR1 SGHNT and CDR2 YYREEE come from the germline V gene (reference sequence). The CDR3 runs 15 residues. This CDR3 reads CASSPTSGPGVAQYF. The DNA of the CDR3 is TGTGCCAGCAGCCCGACCTCGGGGCCAGGGGTGGCCCAGTACTTC. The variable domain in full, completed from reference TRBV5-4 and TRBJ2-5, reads ETGVTQSPTHLIKTRGQQVTLRCSSQSGHNTVSWYQQALGQGPQFIFQYYREEENGRGNFPPRFSGLQFPNYSSELNVNALELDDSALYLCASSPTSGPGVAQYFGPGTRLLVL.

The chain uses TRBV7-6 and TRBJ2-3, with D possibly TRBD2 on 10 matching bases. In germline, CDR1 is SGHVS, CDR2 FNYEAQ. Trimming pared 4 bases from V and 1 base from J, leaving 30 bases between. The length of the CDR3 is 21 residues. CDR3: CASSSAGTGPLGLAGTDTQYF. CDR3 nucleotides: TGTGCCAGCAGCTCAGCCGGGACAGGGCCTTTAGGACTAGCGGGCACAGATACGCAGTATTTT.

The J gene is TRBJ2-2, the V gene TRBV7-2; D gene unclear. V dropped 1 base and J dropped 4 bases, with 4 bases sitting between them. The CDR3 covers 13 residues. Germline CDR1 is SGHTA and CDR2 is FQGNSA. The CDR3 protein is CASSLDFTGELFF. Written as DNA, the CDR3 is TGTGCCAGCAGCTTAGATTTCACCGGGGAGCTGTTTTTT.

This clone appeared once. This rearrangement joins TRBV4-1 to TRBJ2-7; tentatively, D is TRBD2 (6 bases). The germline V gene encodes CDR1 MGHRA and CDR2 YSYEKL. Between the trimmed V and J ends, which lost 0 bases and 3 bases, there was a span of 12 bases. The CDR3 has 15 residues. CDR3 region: CASSQEGLSYYEQYF. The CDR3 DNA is TGCGCCAGCAGCCAAGAGGGACTGAGTTACTACGAGCAGTACTTC.

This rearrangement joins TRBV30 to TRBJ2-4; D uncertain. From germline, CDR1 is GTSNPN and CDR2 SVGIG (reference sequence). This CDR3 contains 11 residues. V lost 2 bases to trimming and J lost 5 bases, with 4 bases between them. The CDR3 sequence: CAWSFQNIQYF. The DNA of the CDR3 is TGTGCCTGGAGTTTTCAAAACATTCAGTACTTC.

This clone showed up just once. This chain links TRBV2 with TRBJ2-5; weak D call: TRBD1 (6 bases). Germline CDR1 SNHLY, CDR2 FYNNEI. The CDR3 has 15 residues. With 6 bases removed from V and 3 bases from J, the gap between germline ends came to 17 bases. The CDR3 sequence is CASRPSFTGKETQYF. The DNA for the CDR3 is TGTGCCAGCAGACCCTCTTTTACAGGGAAAGAGACCCAGTACTTC.

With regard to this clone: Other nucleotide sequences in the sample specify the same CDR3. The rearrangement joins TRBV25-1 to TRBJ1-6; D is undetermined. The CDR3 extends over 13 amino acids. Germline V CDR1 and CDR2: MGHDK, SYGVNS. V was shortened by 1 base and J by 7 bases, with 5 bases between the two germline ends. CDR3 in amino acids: CASSELGNSPLHF. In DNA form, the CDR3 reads TGTGCCAGCAGTGAATTGGGGAATTCACCCCTCCACTTT.

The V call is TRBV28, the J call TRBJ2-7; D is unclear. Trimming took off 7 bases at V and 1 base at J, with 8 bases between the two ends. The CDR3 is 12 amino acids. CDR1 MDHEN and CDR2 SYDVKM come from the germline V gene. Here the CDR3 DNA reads TGTGCCAGCACCCGTTCTTCCTACGAGCAGTACTTC. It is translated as CASTRSSYEQYF.

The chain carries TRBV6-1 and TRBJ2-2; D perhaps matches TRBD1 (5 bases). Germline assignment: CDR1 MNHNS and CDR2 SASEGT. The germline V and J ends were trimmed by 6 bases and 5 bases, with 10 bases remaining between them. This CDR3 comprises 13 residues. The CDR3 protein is CASRQGITGELFF. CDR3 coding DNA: TGTGCCAGCAGGCAGGGTATAACCGGGGAGCTGTTTTTT.

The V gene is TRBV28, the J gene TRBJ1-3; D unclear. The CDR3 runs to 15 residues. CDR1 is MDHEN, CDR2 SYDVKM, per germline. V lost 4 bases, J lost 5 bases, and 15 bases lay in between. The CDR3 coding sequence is TGTGCCAGCAGTTGGTACAGTTCGCCCCGAAACACCATATATTTT. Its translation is CASSWYSSPRNTIYF.

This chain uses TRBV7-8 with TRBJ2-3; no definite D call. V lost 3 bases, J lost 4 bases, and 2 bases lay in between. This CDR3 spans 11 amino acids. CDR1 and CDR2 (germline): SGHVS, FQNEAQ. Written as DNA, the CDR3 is TGTGCCAGCAGCTTCTCAGATACGCAGTATTTT. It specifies CASSFSDTQYF.

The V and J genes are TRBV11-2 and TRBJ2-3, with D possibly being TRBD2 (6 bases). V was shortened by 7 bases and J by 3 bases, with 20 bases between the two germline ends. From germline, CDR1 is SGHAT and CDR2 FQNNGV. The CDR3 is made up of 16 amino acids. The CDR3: CASTKRPGGTTDTQYF. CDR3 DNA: TGTGCCAGCACCAAAAGGCCCGGGGGTACGACAGATACGCAGTATTTT. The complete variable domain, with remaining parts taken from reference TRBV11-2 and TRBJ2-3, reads EAGVAQSPRYKIIEKRQSVAFWCNPISGHATLYWYQQILGQGPKLLIQFQNNGVVDDSQLPKDRFSAERLKGVDSTLKIQPAKLEDSAVYLCASTKRPGGTTDTQYFGPGTRLTVL.

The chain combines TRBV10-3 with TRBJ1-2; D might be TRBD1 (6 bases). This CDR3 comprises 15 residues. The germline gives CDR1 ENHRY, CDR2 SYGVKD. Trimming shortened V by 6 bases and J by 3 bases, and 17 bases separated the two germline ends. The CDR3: CAIRSLRGTDYGYTF. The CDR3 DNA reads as TGTGCCATCAGATCTCTCAGGGGAACAGACTATGGCTACACCTTC.

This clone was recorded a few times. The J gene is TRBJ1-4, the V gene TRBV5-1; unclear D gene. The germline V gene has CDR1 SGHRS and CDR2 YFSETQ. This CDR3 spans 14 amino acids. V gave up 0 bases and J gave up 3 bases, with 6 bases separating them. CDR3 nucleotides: TGCGCCAGCAGCTTGGGGGGTGCTAATGAAAAACTGTTTTTT. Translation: CASSLGGANEKLFF.

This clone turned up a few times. The CDR3: CASGRTLGNTIYF. The CDR3 DNA sequence: TGTGCCAGCGGTCGGACACTCGGAAACACCATATATTTT. The V gene is TRBV6-1, the J gene TRBJ1-3; maybe TRBD1 (5 bases). Trimming removed 8 bases from V and 4 bases from J, with 12 bases in between. This CDR3 contains 13 residues. Germline CDR1 MNHNS, CDR2 SASEGT.

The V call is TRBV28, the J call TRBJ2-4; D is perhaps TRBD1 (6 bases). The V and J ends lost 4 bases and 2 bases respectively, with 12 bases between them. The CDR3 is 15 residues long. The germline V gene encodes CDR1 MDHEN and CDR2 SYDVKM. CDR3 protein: CASSSGQFPKNIQYF. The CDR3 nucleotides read TGTGCCAGCAGTTCTGGACAGTTTCCCAAAAACATTCAGTACTTC.

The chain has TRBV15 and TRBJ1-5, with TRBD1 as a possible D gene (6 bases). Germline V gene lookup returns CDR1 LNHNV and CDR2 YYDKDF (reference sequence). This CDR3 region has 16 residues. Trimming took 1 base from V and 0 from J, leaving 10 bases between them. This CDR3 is CATSRGTVYSNQPQHF. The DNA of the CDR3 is TGTGCCACCAGCAGAGGGACAGTTTATAGCAATCAGCCCCAGCATTTT.

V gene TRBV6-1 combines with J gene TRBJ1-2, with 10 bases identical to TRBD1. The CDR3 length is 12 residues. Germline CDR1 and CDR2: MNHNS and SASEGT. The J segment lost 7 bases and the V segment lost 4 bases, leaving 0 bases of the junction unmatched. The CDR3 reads CASSGTGGGYTF. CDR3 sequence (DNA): TGTGCCAGCAGTGGGACAGGGGGTGGCTACACCTTC.

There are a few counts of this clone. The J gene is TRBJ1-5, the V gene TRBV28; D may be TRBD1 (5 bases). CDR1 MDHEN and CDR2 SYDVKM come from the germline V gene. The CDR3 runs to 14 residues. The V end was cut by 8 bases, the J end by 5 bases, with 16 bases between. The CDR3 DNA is TGTGCCAGCCGAACCCAGACGGGGCATCAGCCCCAGCATTTT. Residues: CASRTQTGHQPQHF.

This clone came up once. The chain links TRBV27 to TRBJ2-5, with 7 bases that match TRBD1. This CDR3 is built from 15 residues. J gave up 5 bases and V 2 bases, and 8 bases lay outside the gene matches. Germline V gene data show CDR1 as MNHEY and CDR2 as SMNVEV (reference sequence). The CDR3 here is CASSLGTDYRETQYF. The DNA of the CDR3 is TGTGCCAGCAGTTTAGGGACAGACTACAGGGAGACCCAGTACTTC.

CDR3 amino acids: CASKRGGLYEQYF. CDR3 bases: TGTGCCAGCAAGCGGGGGGGACTTTACGAGCAGTACTTC. The rearrangement uses TRBV2 and TRBJ2-7; 10 bases map to TRBD2. This CDR3 contains 13 residues. V lost 7 bases and J lost 4; bases outside the gene matches: 4. Germline-derived CDR1 and CDR2 are SNHLY and FYNNEI. Complete variable domain (other parts from reference TRBV2 and TRBJ2-7): EPEVTQTPSHQVTQMGQEVILRCVPISNHLYFYWYRQILGQKVEFLVSFYNNEISEKSEIFDDQFSVERPDGSNFTLKIRSTKLEDSAMYFCASKRGGLYEQYFGPGTRLTVT.